This TCR beta chain came from a study of sequential checkpoint blockade in melanoma (dated by TCRdb to the late 2010s). About the full investigation: Patients were assigned by 1:1 randomization to either first-line nivolumab followed by ipilimumab (arm A) or ipilimumab followed by nivolumab (arm B). Maintenance nivolumab came after both trial sequences. Study-wide findings and limitations: The model for predicting response that combines TCR metrics with mutation burden needs to be validated in larger, independent patient cohorts.

With regard to this clone: What this receptor recognizes is not known. No per-base quality is available; no much larger clone lies one base away.

The meaning of the sample's treatment or condition label: randomized to nivolumab then ipilimumab (arm A) or the reverse (arm B). None of the patients in the trial had previously been given DNA-damaging chemotherapy. A FACS Aria II flow cytometer was used to sort live CD3+CD8+ cells that were negative for CD19 and CD56 from thawed PBMCs. The samples were obtained from melanoma patients enrolled in CheckMate 064, an open-label, randomized phase II trial testing sequential checkpoint blockade. Peripheral blood mononuclear cells were collected by leukapheresis, purified using Ficoll-Paque, and frozen in human serum containing roughly 10% DMSO. Immediately after sorting, the purity of the sorted blood CD3+CD8+ cells was confirmed to be >95%, and DNA was then extracted. The immunoSEQ Assay was used to immunosequence TCRbeta CDR3 regions from genomic DNA. Genomic DNA was amplified by bias-controlled multiplex PCR before high-throughput sequencing. Concerning the study's data processing: To quantify the absolute abundance of each unique TCRbeta CDR3 region, the sequences were collapsed and filtered. Clonality, defined as 1 minus Pielou's evenness, was calculated using only productive rearrangements. A previously published method was used to identify clones with significantly greater frequencies in on-treatment samples than in baseline samples. TCRdb took over this immuneACCESS table, retaining in-frame rearrangements with V and J assigned. Such tables are incomplete; in checked studies, under half of the missing clones stem from an unresolved V gene, and the remainder is unexplained. For V, J and clone size, that table is used; D and trimming come from the DNA. This sample holds 4,500 to 5,500 clones; 70% to 85% were observed only once. Roughly a quarter of the sample rests with the top ten.

V and J are truncated by 2 bases and 7 bases respectively, leaving an intervening sequence of 18 bases. In the germline V gene, CDR1 corresponds to SGHDT and CDR2 to YYEEEE. The CDR3 numbers 15 residues from cysteine through phenylalanine. Just the 45-base CDR3 DNA is kept, in frame starting at base 1. The sequenced sample was CD8+ T cells sorted from blood (inferred from file names), obtained from a patient given nivolumab and ipilimumab in sequence. The chain was built from TRBV5-6 and TRBJ1-2, and the D gene may be TRBD1, 5 bases matching. This receptor was obtained from a human donor with melanoma. The CDR3 loop reads CASSLQYQGPRGYTF. The nucleotide sequence is TGTGCCAGCAGCTTACAATACCAGGGCCCGCGTGGCTACACCTTC.